Below are 18 T cell receptor beta chains sequenced from a single sample in a study of cytomegalovirus exposure and HLA in healthy donors. Researchers ran the PCR with 60 Vbeta and 13 Jbeta primers. Sequencing used immunoSEQ multiplex PCR; TCRdb keeps in-frame clones, though not all of them. The data hold approximately 170,000 clones, with 65% to 85% observed a single time. The material sequenced was PBMCs. The source is a boy between 2 and 15 years old in good health and CMV-seronegative.

The rearrangement uses TRBV19 and TRBJ1-1; TRBD1 might be the D (5 bases). Between the trimmed V and J ends, which lost 6 bases and 1 base, there was a span of 12 bases. Germline values: CDR1 LNHDA, CDR2 SQIVND (reference sequence). The CDR3 extends over 14 amino acids. As DNA, the CDR3 is TGTGCCAGTAGGACAGCAACTGAGAACACTGAAGCTTTCTTT. Amino acids: CASRTATENTEAFF.

V gene TRBV25-1 combines with J gene TRBJ2-7; a weak D match, TRBD2 (5 bases). There are 16 residues in the CDR3. CDR1 and CDR2 from the germline V gene are MGHDK and SYGVNS. Trimming stripped 3 bases from V and 0 bases from J, with 15 bases between. For the CDR3, the DNA is TGTGCCAGCAGTGACCCATCAGGACTCGGCTCCTACGAGCAGTACTTC. Its translation: CASSDPSGLGSYEQYF.

The chain combines TRBV27 with TRBJ2-1; 9 nucleotides line up with TRBD2. CDR3 length: 14 amino acids. V lost 2 bases and J lost 8; bases outside the gene matches: 4. CDR1 MNHEY and CDR2 SMNVEV come from the germline V gene (reference sequence). CDR3 bases: TGTGCCAGCAGTTTACGCGGGAGGGATTATGAGCAGTTCTTC. Its protein product is CASSLRGRDYEQFF.

The chain carries TRBV5-1 and TRBJ2-7, with 10 bases fitting TRBD1. Germline V gene lookup returns CDR1 SGHRS and CDR2 YFSETQ. Germline trimming cut 0 bases from V and 9 bases from J; bases unmatched to any gene: 15. The CDR3 covers 17 residues. The DNA of the CDR3 is TGCGCCAGCAGCTTGGTAGGACAGGGGGGTGGCAAGCCTACGCAGTACTTC. Translated: CASSLVGQGGGKPTQYF.

This chain connects TRBV11-2 to TRBJ1-2; 9 nucleotides agree with TRBD1. The CDR3 spans 15 residues. CDR1 and CDR2 from the germline V gene are SGHAT and FQNNGV. Trimming cost V 3 bases and J 8 bases; bases outside gene matches: 10. In DNA form, the CDR3 reads TGTGCCAGCAGCTTGTACGGGACAGGGAGGAAGGGCTACACCTTC. It translates to CASSLYGTGRKGYTF.

The chain is built from TRBV11-2 and TRBJ1-1; a possible D gene is TRBD1 (5 bases). V lost 5 bases and J lost 2, with 18 bases in between. Germline lookup yields CDR1 SGHAT and CDR2 FQNNGV. The CDR3 extends over 16 amino acids. Here the CDR3 DNA reads TGTGCCAGCAGCCCGAGCCTGGGGCTCTTCAACACTGAAGCTTTCTTT. As protein: CASSPSLGLFNTEAFF.

The chain joins TRBV9 to TRBJ1-2; the D gene is possibly TRBD1 (5 bases). CDR1 is SGDLS, CDR2 YYNGEE, per germline. Trimming shortened V by 0 bases and J by 5 bases, and 14 bases separated the two germline ends. The CDR3 loop spans 15 amino acids. The CDR3 protein is CASSVGPTGIYGYTF. CDR3 DNA: TGTGCCAGCAGCGTAGGTCCCACAGGAATATATGGCTACACCTTC.

This clone was found a few times. The rearrangement links TRBV4-3 to TRBJ1-1, with D maybe TRBD1 (5 bases). CDR1 is LGHNA and CDR2 is YSLEER in the germline V gene. Trimming stripped 9 bases from V and 4 bases from J, with 12 bases between. The CDR3 contains 12 residues. In DNA form, the CDR3 reads TGCGCCAGGGGGGTCGGGGGCACTGAAGCTTTCTTT. This sequence encodes CARGVGGTEAFF.

The V call is TRBV19, the J call TRBJ2-5, with TRBD2 as a possible D gene (6 bases). CDR3 length equals 13 residues. Germline assignment: CDR1 LNHDA and CDR2 SQIVND (reference sequence). V lost 4 bases and J 2 bases, leaving 8 bases between the germline ends. CDR3 sequence (DNA): TGTGCCAGTAGTACTGGACTACAAGAGACCCAGTACTTC. It yields the protein CASSTGLQETQYF. The full variable domain, completed using reference TRBV19 and TRBJ2-5, is DGGITQSPKYLFRKEGQNVTLSCEQNLNHDAMYWYRQDPGQGLRLIYYSQIVNDFQKGDIAEGYSVSREKKESFPLTVTSAQKNPTAFYLCASSTGLQETQYFGPGTRLLVL.

The rearrangement joins TRBV30 to TRBJ2-5, with D perhaps matching TRBD2 (5 bases). Germline V CDR1 and CDR2: GTSNPN, SVGIG (reference sequence). V gave up 0 bases and J gave up 3 bases, with 17 bases separating them. The CDR3 runs 16 residues. CDR3 protein: CAWSVNGGLAKETQYF. The CDR3 nucleotides are TGTGCCTGGAGTGTAAATGGCGGCTTAGCGAAAGAGACCCAGTACTTC.

V is TRBV7-9 and J is TRBJ2-7; D is ambiguous. In germline, CDR1 is SEHNR, CDR2 FQNEAQ (reference sequence). CDR3 length: 15 residues. The V and J ends lost 1 base and 6 bases respectively, with 16 bases between them. CDR3 amino acids: CASSLEVGPKREQYF. DNA of the CDR3: TGTGCCAGCAGCTTAGAGGTGGGTCCAAAGCGCGAGCAGTACTTC.

J is TRBJ1-5 and V is TRBV4-3; 8 bases align to TRBD1. The germline V gene encodes CDR1 LGHNA and CDR2 YSLEER. With 4 bases clipped from V and 8 bases from J, the junction kept 13 bases outside the gene matches. The CDR3 runs to 16 residues. CDR3 coding DNA: TGCGCCAGCAGCCCCCATTGGAACAGGGGGAATGAGCCCCAGCATTTT. Encoded protein: CASSPHWNRGNEPQHF.

The chain is built from TRBV5-6 and TRBJ2-5; 10 bases match TRBD2. The better agreement between TRBJ2-7 and the DNA end casts doubt on the J call. The CDR3 is 16 residues long. From germline, CDR1 is SGHDT and CDR2 YYEEEE. CDR3 in amino acids: CASSLQTSGYSYEQYF. CDR3 in DNA: TGTGCCAGCAGCCTCCAGACTAGCGGGTATTCCTACGAGCAGTACTTC.

The genes are TRBV5-1 and TRBJ2-3; a possible D gene is TRBD1 (6 bases). This CDR3 region has 16 residues. Per germline, CDR1 SGHRS and CDR2 YFSETQ. V shed 1 base and J shed 4 bases, with 16 bases lying between them. CDR3 protein: CASSLTPGQFADTQYF. CDR3 DNA: TGCGCCAGCAGCTTGACCCCCGGACAGTTTGCAGATACGCAGTATTTT. Drawing the rest from reference TRBV5-1 and TRBJ2-3, the complete variable domain is KAGVTQTPRYLIKTRGQQVTLSCSPISGHRSVSWYQQTPGQGLQFLFEYFSETQRNKGNFPGRFSGRQFSNSRSEMNVSTLELGDSALYLCASSLTPGQFADTQYFGPGTRLTVL.

The chain combines TRBV6-5 with TRBJ1-2; 10 bases match TRBD1. After removal of 5 bases from V and 8 bases from J, the junction contained 5 bases not matched to a gene. Germline V lookup: CDR1 MNHEY, CDR2 SVGAGI. The CDR3 runs to 13 residues. CDR3 DNA: TGTGCCAGCAGTAGACAGGGGGCGGGGGGCTACACCTTC. It codes for CASSRQGAGGYTF.

J is TRBJ2-7 and V is TRBV10-1; a possible D gene is TRBD2 (5 bases). Germline CDR1 WNHNN, CDR2 SYGVQD (reference sequence). The CDR3 extends over 15 amino acids. The V end lost 9 bases, the J end lost 2 bases, and 20 bases lay between the germline ends. The CDR3 sequence is CARPNLPDLPYEQYV. Here the CDR3 DNA reads TGCGCCAGGCCCAATCTCCCGGACTTACCCTACGAGCAGTACGTC.

The CDR3 region is CASSYSSPRADTQYF. For the CDR3, the DNA is TGTGCCAGCAGTTACTCCTCCCCCAGGGCAGATACGCAGTATTTT. This chain joins TRBV6-6 and TRBJ2-3, with a weak D call TRBD1 (5 bases). The germline V and J ends were trimmed by 0 bases and 4 bases, with 11 bases remaining between them. The CDR3 spans 15 residues. The germline V gene has CDR1 MNHNY and CDR2 SVGAGI (reference sequence).

The genes are TRBV4-1 and TRBJ1-2, with D possibly TRBD1 on 6 matching bases. V lost 4 bases to trimming and J lost 7 bases, with 16 bases between them. Germline V CDR1 and CDR2: MGHRA, YSYEKL. The CDR3 length is 14 residues. The CDR3 is CASSPAGGSSGYTF. The CDR3 DNA is TGCGCCAGCAGCCCAGCGGGGGGCTCGAGTGGCTACACCTTC.